The 10 T cell receptor beta chains below come from one sample, sequenced in a study of T cells after yellow fever vaccination. In TCRdb, the 5' RACE reads were re-called with MiXCR into one record per CDR3 protein. The profile shows approximately 330,000 distinct CDR3 sequences, 9.5% to 15% of them singletons. Here the sequenced sample was CD4+ T cells sorted from PBMCs, taken 15 days after the yellow fever booster vaccination. These receptors originate from a man younger than 35 who received the YFV17D yellow fever vaccine.

The table lists this clonotype with a few counts. This chain links TRBV24-1 with TRBJ2-3, with 8 bases fitting TRBD2. The germline V gene has CDR1 KGHDR and CDR2 SFDVKD. The V gene end was trimmed by 4 bases and the J gene end by 1 base; junction bases not matched to a gene: 3. This CDR3 comprises 15 residues. The CDR3 DNA is TGTGCCACCAGTGACGCGGGGGGAGGCACAGATACGCAGTATTTT. Translating it yields CATSDAGGGTDTQYF.

The rearrangement links TRBV9 to TRBJ1-4, with D uncertain. Germline V gene sequence: CDR1 SGDLS, CDR2 YYNGEE. Trimming removed 6 bases from V and 7 bases from J, with 13 bases in between. There are 13 residues in the CDR3. CDR3 in DNA: TGTGCCAGCAACGAACAACCTGGTGAAAAACTGTTTTTT. Translation: CASNEQPGEKLFF.

This sequence joins TRBV6-1 and TRBJ1-2; D gene ambiguous. Germline CDR1 reads MNHNS; CDR2 reads SASEGT. The CDR3 spans 10 residues. CDR3 sequence: CGIQYYGYTF. The CDR3 DNA reads TGTGGGATACAGTACTATGGCTACACCTTC.

This rearrangement joins TRBV20-1 to TRBJ1-6, with a possible D match to TRBD1 (6 bases). The CDR3 length is 12 residues. The V and J ends lost 3 bases and 8 bases respectively, with 8 bases between them. Looked up from germline, CDR1 is DFQATT and CDR2 is SNEGSKA (reference sequence). CDR3 DNA: TGCAGTGCTAGGAGGGGGGATTCACCCCTCCACTTT. It encodes CSARRGDSPLHF.

This clonotype has just a few counts. V gene TRBV27 combines with J gene TRBJ2-1; 9 bases map to TRBD2. CDR1 is MNHEY, CDR2 SMNVEV, per germline (reference sequence). The CDR3 sequence is 14 residues long. J gave up 8 bases and V 6 bases, and 8 bases lay outside the gene matches. This chain's CDR3 is CASRLAGPRDEQFF. CDR3 bases: TGTGCCAGCAGGCTAGCGGGGCCCAGGGATGAGCAGTTCTTC.

This clonotype was found a few times. This chain links TRBV15 with TRBJ1-4; 7 nucleotides line up with TRBD1. The CDR3 extends over 17 amino acids. Trimming removed 1 base from V and 5 bases from J; junction bases left unmatched: 10. CDR1 is LNHNV, CDR2 YYDKDF, per germline (reference sequence). The CDR3 DNA sequence: TGTGCCACCAGCAGAGGGTCGCGCGGGACAGTGAATGAAAAACTGTTTTTT. This codes for CATSRGSRGTVNEKLFF.

V usage is TRBV12-3 or TRBV12-4 and J usage is TRBJ2-1; no definite D call. This CDR3 region has 13 residues. V was shortened by 3 bases and J by 9 bases, with 12 bases between the two germline ends. CDR3 DNA sequence: TGTGCCAGCAGTTTCGGGCTAAACACTGAGCAGTTCTTC. Its protein is CASSFGLNTEQFF.

This clonotype was seen a handful of times. The chain combines TRBV7-3 with TRBJ1-3; a weak D match, TRBD1 (6 bases). V was pared by 5 bases and J by 5 bases, with 22 bases between. This CDR3 is 17 amino acids long. Per the germline V gene, CDR1 is SGHTA and CDR2 is FQGTGA. The CDR3 DNA reads as TGTGCCAGCAGCCTCCCTCCCAGGGGAATCGGGCGAAACACCATATATTTT. Translated: CASSLPPRGIGRNTIYF.

This clonotype was seen many times. The chain is built from TRBV4-3 and TRBJ1-2; 7 nucleotides line up with TRBD1. The junction had 6 bases not matched to a gene; V was cut back by 0 bases and J by 8 bases. The CDR3 contains 14 residues. CDR1 is LGHNA and CDR2 is YSLEER in the germline V gene. CDR3 in DNA: TGCGCCAGCAGCCAAGATGAGGGGGCGCGGGGCTACACCTTC. Protein: CASSQDEGARGYTF.

V and J are TRBV7-2 and TRBJ1-1; D perhaps matches TRBD1 (5 bases). The V end was cut by 1 base, the J end by 4 bases, with 10 bases between. The V gene's germline CDR1 is SGHTA and CDR2 FQGNSA. The CDR3 is 14 amino acids. CDR3 sequence reads: CASSLVSGATEAFF. DNA of the CDR3: TGTGCCAGCAGCTTAGTGAGCGGGGCCACTGAAGCTTTCTTT.